The 21 T cell receptor beta chains given below trace back to one sample, sequenced in a study of T cell responses to AZD1222 COVID-19 vaccine. Measured with immunoSEQ multiplex PCR; TCRdb has only the in-frame clones, and not every one. The sample holds fewer than 85,000 clones, about nine tenths seen once. The sequences come from peripheral blood, collected on day 0 of AZD1222 vaccination. The receptor source for this set is an adult in good health.

The chain joins TRBV6-4 to TRBJ2-4, with 7 bases that match TRBD1. The V and J ends lost 6 bases and 1 base, in that order; junction bases with no gene match: 6. From germline, CDR1 is MRHNA and CDR2 SNTAGT. This CDR3 is 15 amino acids long. CDR3 sequence reads: CASSATGDAKNIQYF. For the CDR3, the DNA is TGTGCCAGCAGCGCCACAGGGGACGCCAAAAACATTCAGTACTTC.

V usage is TRBV5-1 and J usage is TRBJ2-3; possibly TRBD2 for D (5 bases). Germline assignment: CDR1 SGHRS and CDR2 YFSETQ. This CDR3 has 15 residues. V dropped 4 bases and J dropped 3 bases, with 15 bases sitting between them. The CDR3 loop is CASSPAQPGTDTQYF. The CDR3 DNA reads as TGCGCCAGCAGCCCGGCACAGCCGGGGACAGATACGCAGTATTTT.

This chain joins TRBV5-1 and TRBJ2-5; D may be TRBD2 (6 bases). This CDR3 region has 15 residues. Germline V gene lookup returns CDR1 SGHRS and CDR2 YFSETQ. With 0 bases removed from V and 0 bases from J, the gap between germline ends came to 9 bases. The CDR3 region has the DNA TGCGCCAGCAGCTTGGGGGACTCCAACCAAGAGACCCAGTACTTC. Amino acids: CASSLGDSNQETQYF.

This clone is a singleton in its sample. The V gene is TRBV19, the J gene TRBJ1-2, with D possibly being TRBD1 (6 bases). Deletions cut 0 bases from V and 2 bases from J, with 13 bases between. This CDR3 comprises 16 residues. Germline CDR1 reads LNHDA; CDR2 reads SQIVND (reference sequence). The CDR3 DNA reads as TGTGCCAGTAGTATAGATGTAGGGACATACAACTATGGCTACACCTTC. Amino acid sequence: CASSIDVGTYNYGYTF.

The V call is TRBV12-5, the J call TRBJ1-1; 8 bases are a match to TRBD1. This CDR3 has 12 residues. V was pared by 5 bases and J by 10 bases, with 6 bases of the junction left unmatched. Germline V CDR1 and CDR2: LGHNT, FRNRAP. This CDR3 reads CASGPGQGAAFF. The CDR3 DNA is TGTGCTAGTGGTCCCGGACAGGGAGCAGCTTTCTTT.

The chain couples TRBV7-9 to TRBJ2-7; 7 bases agree with TRBD2. Trimming cost V 1 base and J 4 bases; bases outside gene matches: 10. CDR1 is SEHNR, CDR2 FQNEAQ, per germline (reference sequence). This CDR3 comprises 16 residues. The CDR3 coding sequence is TGTGCCAGCAGCTTAGGTTCGGCGGGAGCGGTGTACGAGCAGTACTTC. Protein: CASSLGSAGAVYEQYF.

The chain joins TRBV7-2 to TRBJ1-2; D is possibly TRBD1 (5 bases). The CDR3 consists of 12 residues. Trimming shortened V by 7 bases and J by 6 bases, and 12 bases separated the two germline ends. Germline V CDR1 and CDR2: SGHTA, FQGNSA. CDR3 region: CASNSRANGYTF. The CDR3 DNA reads as TGTGCCAGCAATTCCAGGGCCAATGGCTACACCTTC.

The chain employs TRBV25-1 and TRBJ2-5; the D gene is possibly TRBD1 (5 bases). The CDR3 sequence is 15 residues long. Germline V CDR1 and CDR2: MGHDK, SYGVNS. Trimming left V 1 base short and J 2 bases short, with 11 bases between. Here the CDR3 reads CASSEWGGAQETQYF. The CDR3 DNA follows: TGTGCCAGCAGTGAATGGGGCGGAGCTCAAGAGACCCAGTACTTC. The entire variable domain, with the rest obtained from reference TRBV25-1 and TRBJ2-5, is as follows: EADIYQTPRYLVIGTGKKITLECSQTMGHDKMYWYQQDPGMELHLIHYSYGVNSTEKGDLSSESTVSRIRTEHFPLTLESARPSHTSQYLCASSEWGGAQETQYFGPGTRLLVL.

In nucleotides, the CDR3 is TGTGCCAGCAACCCCCTCGACTTCGGACCCTCCTACGAGCAGTACTTC. This codes for CASNPLDFGPSYEQYF. V gene TRBV7-9 combines with J gene TRBJ2-7, with unresolved D. Trimming took off 7 bases at V and 0 bases at J, with 19 bases between the two ends. CDR3 length: 16 amino acids. CDR1 and CDR2 (germline): SEHNR, FQNEAQ (reference sequence).

The genes are TRBV4-2 and TRBJ2-3; TRBD2 matches at 14 bases. CDR1 is LGHNA, CDR2 YNFKEQ, per germline. V trimming: 3 bases; J trimming: 5 bases; junction bases outside the gene matches: 4. This CDR3 comprises 16 residues. CDR3 protein: CASSHPGTSGGDTQYF. In nucleotides, the CDR3 is TGTGCCAGCAGCCACCCCGGGACTAGCGGGGGAGATACGCAGTATTTT.

The chain couples TRBV6-5 to TRBJ1-2; tentatively, D is TRBD1 (5 bases). The V gene lost 5 bases and the J gene lost 7 bases, with 11 bases spanning the gap. This CDR3 comprises 12 residues. CDR1 MNHEY and CDR2 SVGAGI come from the germline V gene. CDR3 nucleotides: TGTGCCAGCAGTCCAGGGTACGGTGGCTACACCTTC. Protein product: CASSPGYGGYTF.

This clone was detected a few times. The genes are TRBV7-3 and TRBJ1-2; maybe TRBD1 (6 bases). V was cut by 6 bases and J by 3 bases, with 20 bases left in between. Germline lookup yields CDR1 SGHTA and CDR2 FQGTGA. CDR3 length: 16 residues. CDR3 amino acids: CASRLGGTTRDYGYTF. The CDR3 bases are TGTGCCAGCAGGCTAGGGGGGACGACGAGGGACTATGGCTACACCTTC.

The rearrangement joins TRBV5-1 to TRBJ1-3; no firm D call. Germline-derived CDR1 and CDR2 are SGHRS and YFSETQ. Trimming pared 1 base from V and 0 bases from J, leaving 11 bases between. The CDR3 is 16 amino acids. The CDR3 DNA sequence: TGCGCCAGCAGCTTGATTACGGGTTACTCTGGAAACACCATATATTTT. This codes for CASSLITGYSGNTIYF.

The chain carries TRBV11-3 and TRBJ1-1; a possible D gene is TRBD1 (5 bases). This CDR3 spans 14 amino acids. Looked up from germline, CDR1 is SGHNT and CDR2 is YENEEA. Deletions cut 7 bases from V and 0 bases from J, with 12 bases between. The CDR3 nucleotides are TGTGCCAGCAAGAGACAGACAATGAACACTGAAGCTTTCTTT. Translated, it gives CASKRQTMNTEAFF.

This clone came up once. The chain joins TRBV3-1 (or the pseudogene TRBV3-2) to TRBJ2-3; 8 nucleotides match TRBD1. The germline gives CDR1 LGHDT, CDR2 YNNKEL (reference sequence). The CDR3 spans 15 residues. V lost 5 bases and J lost 1; bases outside the gene matches: 5. This CDR3 is CASSERTGRTDTQYF. In DNA, the CDR3 is TGTGCCAGCAGCGAACGGACAGGGCGCACAGATACGCAGTATTTT.

The V and J genes are TRBV5-1 and TRBJ1-2, with 7 bases identical to TRBD1. J gave up 4 bases and V 0 bases, and 6 bases lay outside the gene matches. Germline lookup yields CDR1 SGHRS and CDR2 YFSETQ. The CDR3 runs to 15 residues. CDR3 in amino acids: CASSLAGTVFYGYTF. CDR3 DNA: TGCGCCAGCAGCTTGGCCGGGACAGTCTTCTATGGCTACACCTTC.

The chain carries TRBV7-9 and TRBJ1-4, with D tentatively TRBD1 (5 bases). V was shortened by 6 bases and J by 8 bases, with 13 bases between the two germline ends. The CDR3 has 13 amino acids. Germline V lookup: CDR1 SEHNR, CDR2 FQNEAQ (reference sequence). DNA of the CDR3: TGTGCCAGCAGGGGGCCGCCAGGGGAAAAACTGTTTTTT. This encodes CASRGPPGEKLFF.

The chain employs TRBV19 and TRBJ1-1; the D gene is possibly TRBD1 (5 bases). V lost 6 bases to trimming and J lost 4 bases, with 12 bases between them. The CDR3 sequence is 13 residues long. CDR1 is LNHDA and CDR2 is SQIVND in the germline V gene (reference sequence). The CDR3 nucleotides read TGTGCCAGTAGCCGGGACGGACTCACTGAAGCTTTCTTT. Its translation: CASSRDGLTEAFF.

V and J are TRBV7-2 and TRBJ1-2; no firm D call. The CDR3 extends over 15 amino acids. The germline gives CDR1 SGHTA, CDR2 FQGNSA. With 1 base removed from V and 0 bases from J, the gap between germline ends came to 9 bases. The CDR3: CASSLEALTNYGYTF. The CDR3 bases are TGTGCCAGCAGCTTAGAAGCCTTAACTAACTATGGCTACACCTTC.

The chain carries TRBV2 and TRBJ1-2, with D possibly TRBD1 on 6 matching bases. The V end was cut by 6 bases, the J end by 5 bases, with 19 bases between. The CDR3 consists of 15 residues. Germline lookup yields CDR1 SNHLY and CDR2 FYNNEI. The CDR3 bases are TGTGCCAGCAGGATTCGGGACATAAGTTATTATGGCTACACCTTC. Translating gives CASRIRDISYYGYTF.

The chain employs TRBV27 and TRBJ1-1; D is unresolved. V was trimmed by 3 bases and J by 3 bases, leaving 11 bases between them. Germline V gives CDR1 MNHEY, CDR2 SMNVEV (reference sequence). The CDR3 loop spans 14 amino acids. The CDR3 nucleotides read TGTGCCAGCAGTTTCCTGGGCCGGGACACTGAAGCTTTCTTT. Its protein is CASSFLGRDTEAFF.